This entry lists 5 T cell receptor beta chains sequenced from one sample in a study of Ad26.COV2.S vaccination and SARS-CoV-2 variants listed by TCRdb under 2021. Library generation was performed with the immunoSEQ multiplex PCR assay. TCRdb holds this immuneACCESS table with in-frame rearrangements only. Some clones are missing; in checked studies, unresolved V genes explain under half, and the rest has no known cause. In this sample the table shows roughly 390,000 clones, 75% to 90% of which occur a single time. Roughly 3% of the sample lies in the top ten. What this sample's treatment or condition label stands for: some 20 received Ad26.COV2.S at low or high dose, single or two shots; about five received placebo; per-sample allocation not given. Repertoires of vaccine and placebo recipients were sequenced from samples collected on day 63 after the first injection. The material sequenced was peripheral blood, taken in a trial of Ad26.COV2.S vaccine versus placebo. These receptors were collected from a person between 18 and 59 years old who received the Ad26.COV2.S COVID-19 vaccine or a placebo.

The chain employs TRBV5-5 and TRBJ1-2; possibly TRBD1 for D (5 bases). From germline, CDR1 is SGHKS and CDR2 YYEKEE (reference sequence). Trimming pared 1 base from V and 8 bases from J, leaving 15 bases between. This CDR3 has 14 amino acids. The CDR3 loop is CASSLSGREYGYTF. The DNA of the CDR3 is TGTGCCAGCAGCTTGTCGGGGCGGGAGTACGGCTACACCTTC.

The chain couples TRBV20-1 to TRBJ1-1; D ambiguous. The germline gives CDR1 DFQATT, CDR2 SNEGSKA (reference sequence). This CDR3 is 11 amino acids long. Between the trimmed V and J ends, which lost 3 bases and 9 bases, there was a span of 11 bases. CDR3 protein: CSASAGQKAFF. CDR3 nucleotides: TGCAGTGCTAGTGCCGGGCAGAAAGCTTTCTTT.

V and J are TRBV5-4 and TRBJ2-3; D might be TRBD2 (6 bases). The CDR3 covers 15 residues. Germline CDR1 is SGHNT and CDR2 is YYREEE (reference sequence). V was shortened by 1 base and J by 0 bases, with 9 bases between the two germline ends. CDR3 residues: CASSLPGTSTDTQYF. DNA for the CDR3: TGTGCCAGCAGCTTGCCTGGGACTAGCACAGATACGCAGTATTTT.

The genes are TRBV20-1 and TRBJ1-1; D gene unclear. Germline values: CDR1 DFQATT, CDR2 SNEGSKA (reference sequence). Trimming stripped 7 bases from V and 1 base from J, with 7 bases between. This CDR3 has 11 amino acids. The CDR3 reads CSGRQNTEAFF. CDR3 DNA: TGCAGTGGTCGACAGAACACTGAAGCTTTCTTT.

This chain links TRBV11-2 with TRBJ2-7; D possibly corresponds to TRBD1 (5 bases). This CDR3 is 13 amino acids long. Germline CDR1 reads SGHAT; CDR2 reads FQNNGV. Trimming took 1 base from V and 3 from J, leaving 7 bases between them. CDR3: CASSLGQIYEQYF. The CDR3, as DNA: TGTGCCAGCAGCTTAGGACAGATCTACGAGCAGTACTTC.